Listed below are T cell receptor beta chains from one sample, sequenced in a study of T cells after yellow fever vaccination. MiXCR was run by TCRdb on the 5' RACE reads, yielding one entry per CDR3 protein. There are approximately 350,000 distinct CDR3 sequences in the sample; 11% occur only once, and about 17% lies in the top ten. This specimen was PBMCs, taken on the day of the first yellow fever vaccination. The receptors originated from a man aged 18 to 35 who received the YFV17D yellow fever vaccine. Each CDR3 is given with its conserved first and last residue. The order of the fields is clone size, V gene, J gene, CDR3 protein. Size values are once, few and many counts, or a class for expanded clones, and some rows have none.

NA	TRBV5-1	TRBJ1-1	CASSLELVAEAFF
few	TRBV7-9	TRBJ2-5	CASSAGSGETQYF
NA	TRBV20-1	TRBJ2-1	CSARVLSTGTKYNEQFF
NA	TRBV14	TRBJ1-1	CASSLGGGATEAFF
few	TRBV20-1	TRBJ2-5	CSAAQLLQTQYF
NA	TRBV7-2	TRBJ2-2	CASNLAGSGTGELFF
NA	TRBV28	TRBJ2-6	CASSPRRGRGANVLTF
few	TRBV20-1	TRBJ1-3	CSARALPGSNTIYF
NA	TRBV20-1	TRBJ2-1	CSAGGAGNEQFF
NA	TRBV29-1	TRBJ1-1	CSVVFGGMRTEAFF
few	TRBV13	TRBJ1-1	CASSFRQMNTEAFF
NA	TRBV5-6	TRBJ2-3	CASSDHRAQYF
few	TRBV7-8	TRBJ2-5	CASSPPGTSPGLGYF
few	TRBV28	TRBJ2-3	CASSPGGRADTQYF
NA	TRBV4-2	TRBJ2-1	CASSPGERVIRDEQFF
NA	TRBV11-2	TRBJ1-3	CASSFQGGNTIYF
NA	TRBV18	TRBJ1-5	CASSPGQGNGQPQHF
few	TRBV2	TRBJ2-3	CASSDAPGFNTQYF
many	TRBV20-1	TRBJ2-3	CSARDPGTSGNTQYF
many	TRBV5-5	TRBJ1-1	CASSLHGSLTTEAFF
few	TRBV6-2/TRBV6-3	TRBJ1-2	CASSPQDGRYNGYTF
NA	TRBV10-3	TRBJ2-3	CAISGGGGGGTDTQYF
few	TRBV7-9	TRBJ2-2	CASSPHLTGELFF
NA	TRBV7-9	TRBJ1-2	CASSFESRWSGYTF
NA	TRBV7-2	TRBJ2-5	CASSVNSPPETQYF
few	TRBV5-1	TRBJ1-1	CASSLVTGPNTEAFF
NA	TRBV5-1	TRBJ2-3	CASSYQGALDTQYF
NA	TRBV24-1	TRBJ2-5	CATSDSTDGLRGQETQYF
few	TRBV7-3	TRBJ2-2	CASSPPTGNTGELFF
NA	TRBV10-3	TRBJ1-2	CASSGQTLDGYTF
NA	TRBV7-9	TRBJ2-7	CASSLGTSSIEQYF